The present T cell receptor (beta chain) was sequenced within a study of cytomegalovirus exposure and HLA in healthy donors (dated by TCRdb to about 2017). Some background on the complete study: According to an earlier analysis of 587 of the donors, 150 million to 200 million T cells yielded 100 million or so unique TCR beta sequences and 250 to 350 Gb of sequence data. An early release that covered about 640 HLA-typed donors contained around 330 gigabases of sequencing data and 70 million to 100 million unique TCR sequences. Among the approximately 400 genotyped donors, around 81% belonged to the genetic ancestry cluster associated with self-reported Caucasian donors. The aim of the study was to test whether cataloging public T cell receptors could identify signatures of past pathogen exposure. The T cell repertoires of 670 or so subjects were profiled by immunosequencing and related to cytomegalovirus serostatus. In addition to the first cohort of around 670 subjects, a separate validation cohort of 100 to 150 different subjects was used. To predict cytomegalovirus infection status, the study combined high-throughput TCR immunosequencing, statistical association of individual TCRs with disease status, and machine learning. To study patterns of TCR occurrence, a later analysis re-analyzed previously published TCR beta repertoires from 666 donors and added high-resolution HLA genotyping. The later analysis used no new phenotypic data to find candidate immune exposures, relying instead on TCR beta sequences and their occurrence across donors. An earlier analysis of 587 of the donors used high-throughput TCR beta sequencing to judge whether each TCR beta V gene segment behaved as functional or pseudogenic. Donor age, sex, ethnicity and CMV serostatus were compiled together with the repertoire data. A later genetic analysis took genome-wide SNP genotypes for about three fifths of the 666 donors and used that subset as a discovery cohort. Every discovery cohort repertoire had been produced on one sequencing platform. HLA typing covered class I and class II loci at four-digit resolution. Typing coverage varied by locus: roughly 629-640 donors for A, B, C, DRB1 and DQB1; around 560 for DQA1; about 590 for DPA1; under 490 for DPB1. Four or five DR-DQ haplotypes were treated as single units for association and clustering because of strong linkage in the cohort. Across approximately 420 genotyped donors of the cohort, an average of 235,054 unique TCR beta nucleotide sequences per donor were sequenced, and approximately 17% of those sequences were non-productive. Paper-wide results and their limitations: Most TCR sequences were seen in very few donors, while some public TCRs were found in many individuals. A later genetic analysis reported fewer N-insertions in productive TCRs among donors in an Asian-associated ancestry cluster than the approximately 700-donor mean. The earlier analysis of 450 to 700 of the donors excluded approximately 15 rarely observed V segments, including chromosome 9 orphons, because counts were too low. A cluster of highly shared sequence variants was judged likely to represent a technical artifact of the sequencing pipeline. In both the original and validation cohorts, the classifier was reported to diagnose cytomegalovirus status with high specificity and sensitivity. In vitro tests confirmed that a few of the cytomegalovirus-associated TCR beta chains recognize cytomegalovirus antigens. A further reported finding was that TCR beta sequences accurately predicted the HLA-A and HLA-B alleles for most subjects in the first cohort. In a later analysis, TCR association rates were found to vary across HLA loci, with the most associated TCRs seen for DRB1 alleles and the fewest for HLA-C alleles. An association between a missense DCLRE1C variant and V-gene and J-gene trimming of TCR beta chains was found in a later genetic analysis and replicated in an independent cohort. Correlated functional status among segregating V segments might be attributable to linkage disequilibrium, but an unknown experimental factor could not be ruled out. Immune exposure information for the cohort was limited to CMV serostatus. A later analysis associated 17,000 or so TCR beta sequences with specific HLA alleles at a false discovery rate of 0.05. The authors suggested that the approach could potentially be generalized to other disease states and immunological phenotypes. The cohort was sequenced for TCR beta chains only, and without alpha or paired-chain data the features that could be detected were limited. Most CMV-associated TCR beta chains appeared to be HLA-restricted in a later analysis, and the HLA associations seemed to be driven largely by CMV exposure. HLA typing was unavailable for some donors at each locus, so association tests used only the typed subset. The study gave a list of about 150 TCR beta chains associated with cytomegalovirus. A later analysis reported that several top co-occurrence clusters appeared linked to parvovirus B19, influenza, CMV and Epstein-Barr virus. Roughly uniform sequencing depth across donors was assumed in presence/absence analyses, although this assumption may not hold. Some IMGT-functional V segments, including TRBV6-2 and TRBV6-3, could not be told apart with the 87-base-pair reads, so those segments were excluded. When HLA alleles, especially DR and DQ, strongly co-occurred, attributing TCR associations to individual alleles was difficult. In a later analysis, HLA-associated TCR beta chains were found to be more clonally expanded and to have lower generation probabilities than equally common non-associated chains. In an earlier analysis of roughly 500 of the donors, most TCR beta V segments appeared in productive rearrangements about 87% or about 30% of the time, broadly matching IMGT annotations.

The library was produced with the immunoSEQ multiplex PCR assay. A mixture of 60 forward primers for TCR Vbeta segments and 13 reverse primers for TCR Jbeta segments was used in the multiplex PCR. Amplification of the CDR3 region of rearranged TCR beta genes was performed with a multiplex PCR assay on genomic DNA. The Illumina HiSeq System was used to sequence the amplified TCR beta libraries as 87-base-pair reads. Per the authors' processing: A later analysis tallied roughly 80 million unique TCR beta chains across the 550 to 850 repertoires, and approximately 12 million of those chains were shared by two or more donors. Raw reads were error-corrected and collapsed into unique sequences with a nearest-neighbor algorithm that merged closely related sequences to remove PCR and sequencing errors. V, D and J gene segments were assigned by aligning CDR3 sequences to IMGT reference sequences. For a sequence to be retained, at least a six-nucleotide match to both a V gene segment and a J gene segment was required. A rearrangement was called productive if the CDR3 had no stop codons and remained in frame with V and J, and every other rearrangement was called non-productive. Following IMGT convention, CDR3 was defined as the stretch from the second conserved V-encoded cysteine to the conserved J-encoded phenylalanine. The earlier analysis of 587 of the donors excluded sequences that lacked an unambiguous match to a single V gene segment. An earlier analysis of about 600 of the donors called V segments functional above 56.7% productive rearrangements and segregating when the between-donor standard deviation exceeded 5%. To diagnose cytomegalovirus status from the catalog of TCR beta chain sequences, a statistical classification framework was built. In a later analysis, V and J genes were assigned by comparing TCR nucleotide sequences against IMGT/GENE-DB human TR gene sequences. A later analysis assigned CDR3 sequences and most-parsimonious VDJ recombination scenarios with the TCRdist pipeline. In a later analysis, each TCR beta chain was defined by its CDR3 amino acid sequence together with its V-gene family, and reads without a unique V-gene family were excluded. A later analysis removed nearly 600 highly shared, low-generation-probability nucleotide sequences to deal with suspected cross-contamination and a sequencing artifact. A later analysis calculated a clonal expansion index for each public chain from normalized within-repertoire ranks of inferred template counts. Generation probabilities in a later analysis came from a VDJ recombination model fitted to out-of-frame rearrangements, and those results were checked against IGoR. A later analysis scored TCR-TCR, TCR-HLA and TCR-CMV co-occurrence with hypergeometric tests, applying a repertoire-size bias correction to TCR pairs. False discovery rates were estimated in a later analysis by permuting HLA or CMV assignments 20 times. In a later analysis, co-occurring TCRs were grouped using DBSCAN, and TCRdist sequence similarity was added for clustering within HLA-allele-positive subsets. Co-occurrence clustering excluded repertoires with fewer than 30,000 or more than 120,000 public chains, plus five with anomalous nucleotide sharing. TCRdb stores this immuneACCESS table with in-frame sequences only. Part of the clones is absent; in the studies checked, under half of the shortfall reflects unresolved V genes, and no reason is known for the rest. That table supplies the V and J calls and clone size; D and trimming were determined from the DNA. The sample yields around 130,000 clones; approximately 80% were counted once. Of the sample, 2% to 2.5% falls within the top ten clones.

In total, around 600 healthy bone marrow donors made up the cohort. At the time of sampling, every cohort member was nominally healthy, though immune exposures that went unrecorded were likely present. The donor tested CMV seronegative and was one of the 352 seronegative cohort members. A peripheral blood sample was collected from each donor, and TCR beta sequencing was performed on peripheral blood mononuclear cells. Genomic DNA was extracted from the blood cell samples with the Qiagen DNeasy Blood Extraction Kit. In the case of this clone: Which antigen it targets is not known. The sample holds no much larger clone one base away, and base qualities are not on file.

V loses 4 bases at its end and J loses 2 bases; junction bases beyond the gene matches: 1. Counted from cysteine to phenylalanine, this CDR3 has 15 amino acids. CDR3 DNA only is kept here, 45 bases in frame from base 1. CDR1 and CDR2, per the germline V gene, are SGHDN and FVKESK. Sequencing was done on a sample of PBMCs. This chain is built from TRBV14 and TRBJ1-3; TRBD1 fits 11 bases in the junction. This TCR derives from a woman between 35 and 50 years old in good health and CMV-seronegative. The CDR3 corresponds to CASSPGQGAGNTIYF. The sequenced DNA is TGTGCCAGCAGCCCGGGACAGGGGGCTGGAAACACCATATATTTT.